The 32 T cell receptor beta chains reported below all come from one sample, sequenced in a study of blood T cell repertoires in COVID-19. TCRdb keeps only in-frame clones here, not all; method: immunoSEQ multiplex PCR. The sample records 95,000 to 150,000 clones, about 90% being singletons. Sequencing was performed on peripheral blood. These receptors came from a woman in her fifties or sixties with COVID-19, enrolled during active disease.

The chain recombines TRBV21-1 with TRBJ1-5; TRBD1, as called in the table, went unchecked against the DNA. TRBV21-1 is annotated as a pseudogene. This CDR3 region has 16 residues. The CDR3 nucleotides read TGTGCCAGCAGCGCCGGGACACCCGATGGCAATCAGCCCCAGCATTTT. This translates into CASSAGTPDGNQPQHF.

CDR3 residues: CASSLTGANVLTF. The CDR3 coding sequence is TGTGCCAGCAGCCTAACTGGGGCCAACGTCCTGACTTTC. The chain employs TRBV3-1 (or the pseudogene TRBV3-2) and TRBJ2-6; D is ambiguous. Germline CDR1 LGHDT, CDR2 YNNKEL (reference sequence). The V and J ends lost 4 bases and 2 bases respectively, with 3 bases between them. The CDR3 extends over 13 amino acids.

The chain is built from TRBV3-1 (or the pseudogene TRBV3-2) and TRBJ2-7; TRBD1 might be the D (6 bases). Germline loops: CDR1 LGHDT, CDR2 YNNKEL (reference sequence). V was pared by 0 bases and J by 9 bases, with 9 bases between. The CDR3 is 12 residues long. The CDR3 reads CASSQEGAWQYF. The CDR3, as DNA: TGTGCCAGCAGCCAAGAGGGGGCTTGGCAGTACTTC.

The gene calls are TRBV5-1 and TRBJ1-2; the match to TRBD1 covers 8 bases. J lost 6 bases, V lost 4 bases, and 5 bases had no gene match. The germline V gene encodes CDR1 SGHRS and CDR2 YFSETQ. The CDR3 covers 13 residues. CDR3 nucleotides: TGCGCCAGCAGCGCACAGGGGGTCCATGGCTACACCTTC. As protein: CASSAQGVHGYTF.

CDR3 residues: CASTGRMSEKLFF. In DNA, the CDR3 is TGTGCCAGCACCGGGAGAATGAGTGAAAAACTGTTTTTT. V gene TRBV21-1 combines with J gene TRBJ1-4. TRBV21-1 constitutes a pseudogene. CDR3 size: 13 residues.

The chain employs TRBV5-8 and TRBJ2-7, with TRBD2 matching over 12 bases. J gave up 6 bases and V 3 bases, and 13 bases lay outside the gene matches. Per germline, CDR1 SGHTS and CDR2 YDEGEE. CDR3 length equals 17 residues. The CDR3, as DNA: TGTGCCAGCAGCTCCGGTCTAGCGGGGGGGGCCTCGGGCGAGCAGTACTTC. Its translation is CASSSGLAGGASGEQYF.

J is TRBJ1-2 and V is TRBV12-3 or TRBV12-4, with unresolved D. Trimming stripped 8 bases from V and 1 base from J, with 8 bases between. CDR3 length equals 12 residues. This chain's CDR3 is CASREVNYGYTF. CDR3 DNA: TGTGCCAGCCGGGAAGTTAACTATGGCTACACCTTC.

The rearrangement joins TRBV27 to TRBJ2-1, with D perhaps matching TRBD1 (6 bases). Germline V gene sequence: CDR1 MNHEY, CDR2 SMNVEV (reference sequence). The CDR3 is 14 amino acids. V lost 5 bases and J 0 bases, leaving 8 bases between the germline ends. The CDR3 nucleotides are TGTGCCAGCAGTGGACAGAGCTCCTACAATGAGCAGTTCTTC. This codes for CASSGQSSYNEQFF.

The CDR3 sequence is CASSQGPLKFF. CDR3 coding DNA: TGTGCCAGCAGCCAAGGGCCCCTGAAGTTCTTC. This chain links TRBV3-1 (or the pseudogene TRBV3-2) with TRBJ2-1; D remains ambiguous. V was trimmed by 1 base and J by 14 bases, leaving 9 bases between them. CDR1 is LGHDT, CDR2 YNNKEL, per germline (reference sequence). The length of the CDR3 is 11 residues.

A single count supports this clone. The chain has TRBV12-5 and TRBJ1-1; TRBD1 matches at 8 bases. This CDR3 is 16 amino acids long. J gave up 4 bases and V 1 base, and 8 bases lay outside the gene matches. The germline gives CDR1 LGHNT, CDR2 FRNRAP. The CDR3, as DNA: TGTGCTAGTGGTTTGGGAAACAGGGGGGTGAGCACTGAAGCTTTCTTT. It is translated as CASGLGNRGVSTEAFF.

V is TRBV2 and J is TRBJ1-6; D gene unclear. Germline V gene sequence: CDR1 SNHLY, CDR2 FYNNEI. V shed 5 bases and J shed 6 bases, with 17 bases lying between them. The CDR3 is 16 amino acids. CDR3 loop: CASSQNRVQLNSPLHF. The CDR3 DNA follows: TGTGCCAGCAGTCAAAACCGGGTTCAACTTAATTCACCCCTCCACTTT.

V usage is TRBV7-3 and J usage is TRBJ2-1; 9 positions agree with TRBD1. J lost 2 bases, V lost 5 bases, and 4 bases had no gene match. CDR1 and CDR2 (germline): SGHTA, FQGTGA. The length of the CDR3 is 15 residues. This CDR3 reads CASSPDRGTYNEQFF. The CDR3 DNA reads TGTGCCAGCAGCCCGGACAGGGGAACCTACAATGAGCAGTTCTTC.

The rearrangement joins TRBV15 to TRBJ1-4, with TRBD1 identical over 9 bases. Germline V gives CDR1 LNHNV, CDR2 YYDKDF (reference sequence). The junction had 7 bases not matched to a gene; V was cut back by 3 bases and J by 8 bases. The CDR3 contains 15 residues. The CDR3 region has the DNA TGTGCCACCAGCAGGGGGGGACAGGGACGAGAAAAACTGTTTTTT. It specifies CATSRGGQGREKLFF. The whole variable domain, remainder taken from reference TRBV15 and TRBJ1-4, is DAMVIQNPRYQVTQFGKPVTLSCSQTLNHNVMYWYQQKSSQAPKLLFHYYDKDFNNEADTPDNFQSRRPNTSFCFLDIRSPGLGDTAMYLCATSRGGQGREKLFFGSGTQLSVL.

The gene calls are TRBV7-9 and TRBJ1-5, with 7 bases lining up with TRBD1. The CDR3 is 15 residues long. With V trimmed by 5 bases and J by 4 bases, 8 bases remained unmatched. The V gene's germline CDR1 is SEHNR and CDR2 FQNEAQ (reference sequence). In DNA, the CDR3 is TGTGCCAGCAGCCCCGGGACAGCTCATAATCAGCCCCAGCATTTT. Amino acids: CASSPGTAHNQPQHF.

The V and J genes are TRBV5-1 and TRBJ2-5, with a possible D match to TRBD2 (6 bases). CDR3 length: 13 amino acids. V shed 1 base and J shed 3 bases, with 7 bases lying between them. In germline, CDR1 is SGHRS, CDR2 YFSETQ. For the CDR3, the DNA is TGCGCCAGCAGCTTGTGGGGGGAAGAGACCCAGTACTTC. This codes for CASSLWGEETQYF.

V usage is TRBV18 and J usage is TRBJ1-3; a weak D match, TRBD1 (5 bases). This CDR3 contains 16 residues. Per the germline V gene, CDR1 is KGHSH and CDR2 is LQKENI. Trimming removed 0 bases at V and 0 bases at J, with 9 bases between. CDR3 sequence reads: CASSPPGLSSGNTIYF. The CDR3, as DNA: TGTGCCAGCTCACCACCGGGACTCAGCTCTGGAAACACCATATATTTT.

The chain employs TRBV4-3 and TRBJ1-6; 7 nucleotides agree with TRBD1. CDR1 LGHNA and CDR2 YSLEER come from the germline V gene. The J segment lost 0 bases and the V segment lost 2 bases, leaving 10 bases of the junction unmatched. The CDR3 is 19 amino acids. CDR3: CASSQSPVGQSSYNSPLHF. CDR3 coding DNA: TGCGCCAGCAGCCAATCCCCGGTGGGACAGAGCTCCTATAATTCACCCCTCCACTTT.

The chain combines TRBV2 with TRBJ2-7; D gene uncertain. The CDR3 runs to 12 residues. Trimming shortened V by 3 bases and J by 3 bases, and 6 bases separated the two germline ends. Germline-derived CDR1 and CDR2 are SNHLY and FYNNEI. This chain's CDR3 is CASSDRIYEQYF. The CDR3 region has the DNA TGTGCCAGCAGTGACAGAATCTACGAGCAGTACTTC.

This clone was detected a few times. The genes are TRBV7-9 and TRBJ1-1; D is possibly TRBD1 (6 bases). The V gene lost 7 bases and the J gene lost 3 bases, with 15 bases spanning the gap. The germline V gene encodes CDR1 SEHNR and CDR2 FQNEAQ (reference sequence). This CDR3 spans 14 amino acids. CDR3 nucleotides: TGTGCCAGCACCCTAGGTAGGGGGTACACTGAAGCTTTCTTT. Amino acid sequence: CASTLGRGYTEAFF.

The genes are TRBV23-1 and TRBJ1-1; 7 bases line up with TRBD1. TRBV23-1 is flagged as an ORF with uncertain function. The CDR3 covers 16 residues. V lost 6 bases, J lost 1 base, and 11 bases stayed unmatched. The CDR3 spells CASRPPSGGWNTEAFF. The CDR3 nucleotides read TGCGCCAGCAGACCGCCATCAGGGGGATGGAACACTGAAGCTTTCTTT.

The chain joins TRBV19 to TRBJ1-5; TRBD1 might be the D (5 bases). The germline V gene has CDR1 LNHDA and CDR2 SQIVND (reference sequence). The CDR3 is 14 residues long. The V gene lost 3 bases and the J gene lost 7 bases, with 13 bases spanning the gap. This CDR3 reads CASSMEPRQQPQHF. CDR3 coding DNA: TGTGCCAGTAGTATGGAGCCTAGACAGCAGCCCCAGCATTTT.

This chain joins TRBV10-3 and TRBJ1-2; D unresolved. The germline V gene has CDR1 ENHRY and CDR2 SYGVKD. The CDR3 has 14 amino acids. V was cut by 3 bases and J by 2 bases, with 10 bases left in between. As DNA, the CDR3 is TGTGCCATCAGTGATGGAGGACGGAACTATGGCTACACCTTC. Amino acid sequence: CAISDGGRNYGYTF.

This clone was detected once. The chain combines TRBV3-1 (or the pseudogene TRBV3-2) with TRBJ2-1; 7 bases align to TRBD1. Looked up from germline, CDR1 is LGHDT and CDR2 is YNNKEL (reference sequence). J lost 3 bases, V lost 3 bases, and 5 bases had no gene match. This CDR3 has 15 amino acids. CDR3 bases: TGTGCCAGCAGCCACGATAGGGACAGCTACAATGAGCAGTTCTTC. Encoded protein: CASSHDRDSYNEQFF.

This rearrangement joins TRBV18 to TRBJ2-3; possibly TRBD1 for D (6 bases). V was cut by 2 bases and J by 2 bases, with 11 bases left in between. The CDR3 has 15 amino acids. The germline V gene has CDR1 KGHSH and CDR2 LQKENI. CDR3 in DNA: TGTGCCAGCTCACCATTCGGACAGCTCACAGATACGCAGTATTTT. It yields the protein CASSPFGQLTDTQYF.

This rearrangement joins TRBV27 to TRBJ2-3; a possible D gene is TRBD1 (6 bases). Between the trimmed V and J ends, which lost 5 bases and 1 base, there was a span of 10 bases. The CDR3 spans 14 residues. CDR1 and CDR2 (germline): MNHEY, SMNVEV (reference sequence). The CDR3 bases are TGTGCCAGCAGTAGTAGACAGGGCACAGATACGCAGTATTTT. It yields the protein CASSSRQGTDTQYF.

V is TRBV5-8 and J is TRBJ2-7; TRBD1 matches at 8 bases. The CDR3 is made up of 19 amino acids. The germline CDR1 and CDR2 sequences are SGHTS and YDEGEE. With 0 bases clipped from V and 2 bases from J, the junction kept 16 bases outside the gene matches. The CDR3 DNA is TGTGCCAGCAGCTTGGGTTATGGCTACCAGGGGGCCGGCACCTACGAGCAGTACTTC. This encodes CASSLGYGYQGAGTYEQYF.

The J gene is TRBJ2-2, the V gene TRBV27; D remains unclear. The ends were cut back, 8 bases at V and 0 bases at J, with 13 bases in the middle. The germline V gene has CDR1 MNHEY and CDR2 SMNVEV (reference sequence). This CDR3 has 15 residues. The CDR3 DNA sequence: TGTGCCAGCGGCCCCGTGTCCCCGAACACCGGGGAGCTGTTTTTT. Amino acid sequence: CASGPVSPNTGELFF.

The chain combines TRBV3-1 (or the pseudogene TRBV3-2) with TRBJ2-2; D unclear. Germline CDR1 LGHDT, CDR2 YNNKEL (reference sequence). The V end was cut by 1 base, the J end by 5 bases, with 8 bases between. The CDR3 is made up of 14 amino acids. In DNA form, the CDR3 reads TGTGCCAGCAGCCAAGTCCCGGAGACCGGGGAGCTGTTTTTT. The encoded protein is CASSQVPETGELFF.

The gene calls are TRBV5-3 and TRBJ1-5, with D uncertain. TRBV5-3 carries the ORF label, with uncertain function. Trimming removed 4 bases from V and 2 bases from J, with 13 bases in between. The CDR3 is 15 residues long. The CDR3 here is CARSREVEGNQPQHF. CDR3 DNA sequence: TGTGCCAGAAGCCGTGAAGTGGAGGGCAATCAGCCCCAGCATTTT.

This clone has just a few counts. The chain links TRBV7-2 to TRBJ1-6, with D perhaps matching TRBD1 (5 bases). V was cut by 6 bases and J by 6 bases, with 18 bases left in between. This CDR3 is 16 amino acids long. Germline values: CDR1 SGHTA, CDR2 FQGNSA. The CDR3 nucleotides are TGTGCCAGCAGTCCCAGGGCGGTTTTTAGTAATTCACCCCTCCACTTT. Translating it yields CASSPRAVFSNSPLHF.

CDR3 in DNA: TGTGCCAGCAGCTTGGCCCTCGAGTCGAACACTGAAGCTTTCTTT. Amino acids: CASSLALESNTEAFF. The chain employs TRBV5-8 and TRBJ1-1, with no clear D. V lost 0 bases and J 1 base, leaving 10 bases between the germline ends. The CDR3 covers 15 residues. In germline, CDR1 is SGHTS, CDR2 YDEGEE.

The rearrangement joins TRBV6-2 or TRBV6-3 to TRBJ2-7, with a possible D match to TRBD1 (5 bases). The CDR3 loop spans 14 amino acids. V was clipped by 5 bases and J by 1 base, with 12 bases between them. Germline V CDR1 and CDR2: MNHEY, SVGEGT. CDR3 in amino acids: CASSRPGLSYEQYF. The CDR3, as DNA: TGTGCCAGCAGTAGACCAGGGTTATCCTACGAGCAGTACTTC.